These 22 T cell receptor beta chains were all obtained from the same sample, sequenced in a study of Graves' ophthalmopathy and Graves' hyperthyroidism. RNA transcripts yielded amplified TCR beta CDR3 regions. An opening RT-PCR round employed HTBI primers and preceded a second-round multiplex PCR. TCRdb re-called the multiplex PCR reads through MiXCR, storing one row per CDR3 protein. The sample lists 740,000 or so distinct CDR3 sequences; 40% were seen once. The source material was peripheral blood. The source is an adult man with Graves' ophthalmopathy.

The CDR3 reads CASSLRDRRQLGTNEKLFF. CDR3 sequence (DNA): TGCGCCAGCAGCCTTCGGGACAGGAGGCAACTCGGCACTAATGAAAAACTGTTTTTT. This chain joins TRBV4-1 and TRBJ1-4; 8 bases are shared with TRBD1. The V gene end was trimmed by 4 bases and the J gene end by 2 bases; junction bases not matched to a gene: 15. The CDR3 contains 19 residues. Looked up from germline, CDR1 is MGHRA and CDR2 is YSYEKL.

The chain recombines TRBV25-1 with TRBJ2-6; possibly TRBD1 for D (6 bases). This CDR3 is built from 16 residues. V gave up 7 bases and J gave up 1 base, with 14 bases separating them. Germline V gives CDR1 MGHDK, CDR2 SYGVNS. CDR3 in DNA: TGTGCCAGCATCCCCGGACAGATTTCTGGGGCCAACGTCCTGACTTTC. This sequence encodes CASIPGQISGANVLTF.

The chain combines TRBV7-9 with TRBJ2-7; 8 bases line up with TRBD2. The junction had 18 bases not matched to a gene; V was cut back by 1 base and J by 1 base. CDR3 length: 20 amino acids. Germline-derived CDR1 and CDR2 are SEHNR and FQNEAQ (reference sequence). Here the CDR3 reads CASSLVMGGGPGGRSYEQYF. The CDR3 nucleotides are TGTGCCAGCAGCTTAGTGATGGGGGGGGGACCGGGAGGGCGGTCCTACGAGCAGTACTTC.

This clonotype appeared a few times. The chain carries TRBV20-1 and TRBJ1-1, with a possible D match to TRBD1 (5 bases). The CDR3 totals 13 residues. Trimming shortened V by 0 bases and J by 5 bases, and 10 bases separated the two germline ends. Germline CDR1 DFQATT, CDR2 SNEGSKA (reference sequence). Here the CDR3 reads CSARDWDRTEAFF. For the CDR3, the DNA is TGCAGTGCTAGAGATTGGGACCGTACTGAAGCTTTCTTT.

This chain links TRBV5-4 with TRBJ2-2; 10 nucleotides match TRBD2. Trimming at V came to 0 bases and at J to 2 bases, leaving 4 bases not matched to a gene. The CDR3 contains 17 residues. Germline-derived CDR1 and CDR2 are SGHNT and YYREEE (reference sequence). CDR3 loop: CASSLGGLAANTGELFF. CDR3 sequence (DNA): TGTGCCAGCAGCTTGGGCGGACTAGCGGCTAACACCGGGGAGCTGTTTTTT. Full variable domain (rest looked up from reference TRBV5-4 and TRBJ2-2): ETGVTQSPTHLIKTRGQQVTLRCSSQSGHNTVSWYQQALGQGPQFIFQYYREEENGRGNFPPRFSGLQFPNYSSELNVNALELDDSALYLCASSLGGLAANTGELFFGEGSRLTVL.

This clonotype was detected many times. This sequence joins TRBV25-1 and TRBJ2-5, with D tentatively TRBD1 (6 bases). The V end was cut by 1 base, the J end by 5 bases, with 11 bases between. The CDR3 is made up of 14 amino acids. CDR1 MGHDK and CDR2 SYGVNS come from the germline V gene. The DNA of the CDR3 is TGTGCCAGCAGTGAATGGCAGGGGATCGAGACCCAGTACTTC. This encodes CASSEWQGIETQYF.

This clonotype was counted between two and nine times. Here the CDR3 DNA reads TGTGCCAGCAGTTACTCGTTGACAACTAATGAAAAACTGTTTTTT. It codes for CASSYSLTTNEKLFF. The gene calls are TRBV6-5 and TRBJ1-4; D not resolved. Germline CDR1 and CDR2: MNHEY and SVGAGI. CDR3 size: 15 residues. With 0 bases removed from V and 0 bases from J, the gap between germline ends came to 5 bases.

The chain joins TRBV29-1 to TRBJ1-2; 7 nucleotides match TRBD1. V lost 6 bases, J lost 1 base, and 11 bases stayed unmatched. This CDR3 has 15 residues. Germline V gene data show CDR1 as SQVTM and CDR2 as ANQGSEA. The CDR3 region has the DNA TGCAGCGTCGCGACAGGGCGCACAGATAACTATGGCTACACCTTC. Translation gives CSVATGRTDNYGYTF.

The rearrangement joins TRBV25-1 to TRBJ1-6; D is uncertain. Germline V gene sequence: CDR1 MGHDK, CDR2 SYGVNS. The CDR3 is 12 residues long. Trimming took 6 bases from V and 6 from J, leaving 6 bases between them. CDR3 nucleotide sequence: TGTGCCAGCAGGCAGCCTAATTCACCCCTCCACTTT. As protein: CASRQPNSPLHF.

This clonotype has ten or more counts. The chain has TRBV29-1 and TRBJ1-1; 8 bases line up with TRBD1. Germline V gene sequence: CDR1 SQVTM, CDR2 ANQGSEA. The CDR3 covers 13 residues. The J segment lost 1 base and the V segment lost 5 bases, leaving 3 bases of the junction unmatched. The CDR3 nucleotides read TGCAGCGTTAAGGGACAGGCGAACACTGAAGCTTTCTTT. Its translation is CSVKGQANTEAFF.

V gene TRBV20-1 combines with J gene TRBJ1-1; maybe TRBD1 (6 bases). CDR1 is DFQATT, CDR2 SNEGSKA, per germline (reference sequence). This CDR3 contains 13 residues. Trimming removed 6 bases at V and 6 bases at J, with 17 bases between. The CDR3 nucleotides are TGCAGTGCCTACGGGGGGCTTGTAGCTGAAGCTTTCTTT. It translates to CSAYGGLVAEAFF.

The V gene is TRBV2, the J gene TRBJ2-1, with TRBD2 matching over 7 bases. J lost 6 bases, V lost 6 bases, and 8 bases had no gene match. The CDR3 covers 14 residues. Germline CDR1 SNHLY, CDR2 FYNNEI. The CDR3 region has the DNA TGTGCCAGCAGATTTCAGGGAGGGTCCAATGAGCAGTTCTTC. Translated, it gives CASRFQGGSNEQFF. The variable domain in full, completed from reference TRBV2 and TRBJ2-1, reads EPEVTQTPSHQVTQMGQEVILRCVPISNHLYFYWYRQILGQKVEFLVSFYNNEISEKSEIFDDQFSVERPDGSNFTLKIRSTKLEDSAMYFCASRFQGGSNEQFFGPGTRLTVL.

V is TRBV7-9 and J is TRBJ1-2; TRBD1 matches 8 bases. V shed 6 bases and J 8 bases; nucleotides not matched to a gene: 14. This CDR3 has 15 residues. Germline V gene data show CDR1 as SEHNR and CDR2 as FQNEAQ (reference sequence). CDR3 residues: CASREQGARIEGYTF. CDR3 sequence (DNA): TGTGCCAGCAGGGAGCAGGGGGCAAGAATAGAAGGCTACACCTTC.

This clonotype was seen only a few times. The rearrangement uses TRBV29-1 and TRBJ2-5; D possibly matches TRBD1 or TRBD2 (5 bases each). V was shortened by 0 bases and J by 1 base, with 18 bases between the two germline ends. Germline V gene sequence: CDR1 SQVTM, CDR2 ANQGSEA. CDR3 length: 17 residues. CDR3 loop: CSVEENRDPGPQETQYF. The CDR3 DNA reads TGCAGCGTTGAAGAAAACCGGGACCCCGGGCCCCAAGAGACCCAGTACTTC.

The chain recombines TRBV9 with TRBJ2-7; possibly TRBD1 for D (6 bases). Germline values: CDR1 SGDLS, CDR2 YYNGEE. Between the trimmed V and J ends, which lost 5 bases and 13 bases, there was a span of 22 bases. The CDR3 consists of 13 residues. DNA of the CDR3: TGTGCCAGCAGTTTATCGAGGGCTGGGACACTCTACTTC. This encodes CASSLSRAGTLYF.

As regards this clonotype: The CDR3 does not close with the conserved phenylalanine or tryptophan, likely indicating a read error. The J gene is TRBJ1-5, the V gene TRBV19; the D gene is possibly TRBD1 (5 bases). The V gene lost 3 bases and the J gene lost 1 base, with 10 bases spanning the gap. Germline lookup yields CDR1 LNHDA and CDR2 SQIVND (reference sequence). CDR3 length equals 15 residues. The CDR3 reads CASSMGRRSNQPQHS. For the CDR3, the DNA is TGTGCCAGTAGTATGGGACGGAGGAGCAATCAGCCCCAGCATTCT.

This chain connects TRBV9 to TRBJ2-2; the D gene is possibly TRBD1 (6 bases). This CDR3 has 15 residues. In germline, CDR1 is SGDLS, CDR2 YYNGEE. V was pared by 0 bases and J by 3 bases, with 9 bases between. The CDR3 here is CASSVGQAYTGELFF. CDR3 sequence (DNA): TGTGCCAGCAGCGTAGGACAGGCGTACACCGGGGAGCTGTTTTTT. The full variable domain, with the rest looked up from reference TRBV9 and TRBJ2-2, is DSGVTQTPKHLITATGQRVTLRCSPRSGDLSVYWYQQSLDQGLQFLIQYYNGEERAKGNILERFSAQQFPDLHSELNLSSLELGDSALYFCASSVGQAYTGELFFGEGSRLTVL.

Ten or more counts support this clonotype. The chain employs TRBV10-3 and TRBJ2-7; TRBD1 aligns across 10 bases. This CDR3 has 15 amino acids. Germline CDR1 is ENHRY and CDR2 is SYGVKD. After removal of 6 bases from V and 0 bases from J, the junction contained 5 bases not matched to a gene. CDR3 in amino acids: CAIRDGTGVSYEQYF. For the CDR3, the DNA is TGTGCCATCAGAGACGGGACAGGGGTCTCCTACGAGCAGTACTTC.

This clonotype was seen ten or more times. The chain joins TRBV29-1 to TRBJ1-5; D remains unclear. V was pared by 7 bases and J by 2 bases, with 15 bases between. Germline CDR1 is SQVTM and CDR2 is ANQGSEA. The CDR3 is made up of 14 amino acids. The CDR3 loop is CSATISFGNQPQHF. Written as DNA, the CDR3 is TGCAGCGCCACTATAAGCTTCGGCAATCAGCCCCAGCATTTT.

This clonotype was counted only a few times. The chain couples TRBV7-9 to TRBJ2-2, with TRBD2 as a possible D gene (5 bases). The length of the CDR3 is 16 residues. Germline V CDR1 and CDR2: SEHNR, FQNEAQ (reference sequence). The germline V and J ends were trimmed by 1 base and 1 base, with 10 bases remaining between them. DNA for the CDR3: TGTGCCAGCAGCTTAGTCGGAGGACTGAACACCGGGGAGCTGTTTTTT. Its protein product is CASSLVGGLNTGELFF.

This chain connects TRBV5-4 to TRBJ1-2; 8 bases match TRBD1. Looked up from germline, CDR1 is SGHNT and CDR2 is YYREEE (reference sequence). The CDR3 is 15 amino acids. Trimming took 6 bases from V and 8 from J; bases not matched to a gene: 15. As DNA, the CDR3 is TGTGCCAGCACCTATGACAGGGGCAGGGTAGGCGGCTACACCTTC. This encodes CASTYDRGRVGGYTF.

This clonotype was counted ten times or more. This chain joins TRBV12-3 or TRBV12-4 and TRBJ1-1; D is ambiguous. The CDR3 contains 13 residues. V lost 6 bases and J 0 bases, leaving 8 bases between the germline ends. For the CDR3, the DNA is TGTGCCAGCAGCAGGAACATGAACACTGAAGCTTTCTTT. The encoded protein is CASSRNMNTEAFF.